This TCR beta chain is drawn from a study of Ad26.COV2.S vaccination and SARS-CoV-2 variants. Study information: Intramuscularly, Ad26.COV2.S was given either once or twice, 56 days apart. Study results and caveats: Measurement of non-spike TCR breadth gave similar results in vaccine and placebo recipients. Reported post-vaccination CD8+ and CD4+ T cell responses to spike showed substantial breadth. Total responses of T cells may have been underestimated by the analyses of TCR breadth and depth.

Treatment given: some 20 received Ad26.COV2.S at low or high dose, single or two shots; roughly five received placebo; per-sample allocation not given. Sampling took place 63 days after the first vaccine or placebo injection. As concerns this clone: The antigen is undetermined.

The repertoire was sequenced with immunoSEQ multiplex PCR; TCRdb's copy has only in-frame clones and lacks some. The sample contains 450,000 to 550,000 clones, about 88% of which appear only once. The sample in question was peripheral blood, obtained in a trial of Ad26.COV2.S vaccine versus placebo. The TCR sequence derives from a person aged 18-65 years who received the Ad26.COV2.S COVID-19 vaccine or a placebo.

The CDR3 protein is CARMELDALRELAKNIQYF. The CDR3 coding sequence is TGTGCCAGAATGGAGCTAGACGCTCTAAGGGAGTTAGCCAAAAACATTCAGTACTTC. V is TRBV7-3 and J is TRBJ2-4; tentatively, D is TRBD2 (5 bases). The CDR3 extends over 19 amino acids. V lost 9 bases to trimming and J lost 0 bases, with 27 bases between them. The germline gives CDR1 SGHTA, CDR2 FQGTGA.